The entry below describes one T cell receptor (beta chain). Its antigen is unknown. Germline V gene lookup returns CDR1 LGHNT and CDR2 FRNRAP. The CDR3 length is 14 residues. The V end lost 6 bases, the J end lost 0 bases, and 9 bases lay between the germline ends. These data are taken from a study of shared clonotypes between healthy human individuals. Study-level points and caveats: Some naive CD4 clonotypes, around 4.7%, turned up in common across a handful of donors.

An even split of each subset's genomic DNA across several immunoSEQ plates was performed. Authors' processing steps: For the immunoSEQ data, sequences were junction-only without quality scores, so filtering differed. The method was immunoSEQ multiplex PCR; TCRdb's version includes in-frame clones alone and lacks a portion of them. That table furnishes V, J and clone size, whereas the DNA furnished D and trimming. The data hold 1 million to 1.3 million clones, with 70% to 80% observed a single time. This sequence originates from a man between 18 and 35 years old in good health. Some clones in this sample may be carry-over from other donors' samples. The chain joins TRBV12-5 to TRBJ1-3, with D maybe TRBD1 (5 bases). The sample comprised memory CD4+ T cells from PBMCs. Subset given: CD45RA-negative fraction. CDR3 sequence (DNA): TGTGCTAGTGGAACGGGGGACTCTGGAAACACCATATATTTT. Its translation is CASGTGDSGNTIYF.